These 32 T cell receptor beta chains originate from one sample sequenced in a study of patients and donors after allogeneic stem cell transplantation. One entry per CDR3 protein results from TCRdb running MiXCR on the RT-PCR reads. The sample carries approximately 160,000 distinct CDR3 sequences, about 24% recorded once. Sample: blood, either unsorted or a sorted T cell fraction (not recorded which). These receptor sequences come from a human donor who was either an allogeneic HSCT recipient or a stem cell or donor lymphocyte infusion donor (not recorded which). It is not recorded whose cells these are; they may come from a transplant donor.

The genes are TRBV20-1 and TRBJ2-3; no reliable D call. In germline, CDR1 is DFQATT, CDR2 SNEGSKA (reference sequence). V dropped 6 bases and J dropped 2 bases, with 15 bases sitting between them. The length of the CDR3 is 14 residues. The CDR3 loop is CSAGTPGDTDTQYF. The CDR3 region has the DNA TGCAGTGCAGGAACCCCCGGAGACACAGATACGCAGTATTTT.

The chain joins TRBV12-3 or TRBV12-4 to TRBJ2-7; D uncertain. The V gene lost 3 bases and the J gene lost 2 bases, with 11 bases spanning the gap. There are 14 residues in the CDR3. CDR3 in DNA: TGTGCCAGCAGTTTTAAGGTTTTGCCCTACGAGCAGTACTTC. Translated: CASSFKVLPYEQYF.

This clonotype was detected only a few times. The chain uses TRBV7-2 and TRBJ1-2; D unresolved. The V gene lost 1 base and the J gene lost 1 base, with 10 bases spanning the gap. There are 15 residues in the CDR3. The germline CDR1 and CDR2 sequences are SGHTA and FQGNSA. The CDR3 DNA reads TGTGCCAGCAGCTTAGGCAGAGAACTTAACTATGGCTACACCTTC. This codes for CASSLGRELNYGYTF.

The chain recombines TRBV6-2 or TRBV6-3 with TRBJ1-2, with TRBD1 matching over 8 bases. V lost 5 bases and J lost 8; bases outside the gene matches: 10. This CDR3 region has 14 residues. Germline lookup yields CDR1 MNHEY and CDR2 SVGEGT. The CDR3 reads CASSPGQGLDGYTF. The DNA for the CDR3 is TGTGCCAGCAGTCCTGGACAGGGACTTGACGGCTACACCTTC.

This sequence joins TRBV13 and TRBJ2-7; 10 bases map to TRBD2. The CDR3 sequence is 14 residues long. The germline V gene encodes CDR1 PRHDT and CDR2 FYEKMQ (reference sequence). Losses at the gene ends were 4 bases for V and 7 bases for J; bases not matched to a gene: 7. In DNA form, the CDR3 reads TGTGCCAGCAGCTATCTAGCGGGAGTGGGTGAGCAGTACTTC. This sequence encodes CASSYLAGVGEQYF.

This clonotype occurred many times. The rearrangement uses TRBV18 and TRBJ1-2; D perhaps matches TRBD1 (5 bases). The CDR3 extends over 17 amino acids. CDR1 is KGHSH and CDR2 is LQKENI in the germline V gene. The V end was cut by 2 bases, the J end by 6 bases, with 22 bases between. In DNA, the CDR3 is TGTGCCAGCTCACCATTCAAGGTGGGGCGCCTTCAGGATGGCTACACCTTC. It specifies CASSPFKVGRLQDGYTF.

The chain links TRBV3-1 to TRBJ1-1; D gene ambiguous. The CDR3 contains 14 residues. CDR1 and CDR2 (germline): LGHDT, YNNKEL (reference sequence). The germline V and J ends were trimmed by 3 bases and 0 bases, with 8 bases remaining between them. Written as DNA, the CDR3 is TGTGCCAGCAGCCATAATCTCCTGAACACTGAAGCTTTCTTT. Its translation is CASSHNLLNTEAFF.

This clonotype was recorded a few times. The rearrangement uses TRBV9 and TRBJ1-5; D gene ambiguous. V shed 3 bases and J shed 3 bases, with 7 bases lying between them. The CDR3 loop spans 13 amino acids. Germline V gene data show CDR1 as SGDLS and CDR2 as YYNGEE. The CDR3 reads CASSEDPNQPQHF. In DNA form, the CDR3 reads TGTGCCAGCAGCGAGGATCCCAATCAGCCCCAGCATTTT.

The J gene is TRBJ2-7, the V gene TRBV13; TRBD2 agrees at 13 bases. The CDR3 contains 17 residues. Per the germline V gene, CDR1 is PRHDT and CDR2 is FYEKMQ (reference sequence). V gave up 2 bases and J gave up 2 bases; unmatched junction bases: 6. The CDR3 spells CASSLLTTSGRTYEQYF. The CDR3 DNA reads TGTGCCAGCAGCTTACTCACGACTAGCGGGAGGACCTACGAGCAGTACTTC.

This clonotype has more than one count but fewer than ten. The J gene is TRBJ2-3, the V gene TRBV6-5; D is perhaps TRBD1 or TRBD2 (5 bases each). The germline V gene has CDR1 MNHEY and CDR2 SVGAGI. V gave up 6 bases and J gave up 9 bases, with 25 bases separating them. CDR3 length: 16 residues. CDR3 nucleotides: TGTGCCAGCAGCCTACTTGTCCTTGGGGCAGGAGGCACGCAGTATTTT. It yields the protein CASSLLVLGAGGTQYF.

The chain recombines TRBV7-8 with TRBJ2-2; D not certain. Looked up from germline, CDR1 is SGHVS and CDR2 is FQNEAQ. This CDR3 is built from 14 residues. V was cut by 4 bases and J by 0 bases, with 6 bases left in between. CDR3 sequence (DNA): TGTGCCAGCAGCTGGTACACGAACACCGGGGAGCTGTTTTTT. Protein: CASSWYTNTGELFF.

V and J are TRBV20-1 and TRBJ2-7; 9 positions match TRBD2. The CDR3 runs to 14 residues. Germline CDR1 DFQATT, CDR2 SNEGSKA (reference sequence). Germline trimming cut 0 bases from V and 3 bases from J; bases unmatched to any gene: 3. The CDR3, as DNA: TGCAGTGCTAGAGACGAGCGGGAGGACTACGAGCAGTACTTC. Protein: CSARDEREDYEQYF.

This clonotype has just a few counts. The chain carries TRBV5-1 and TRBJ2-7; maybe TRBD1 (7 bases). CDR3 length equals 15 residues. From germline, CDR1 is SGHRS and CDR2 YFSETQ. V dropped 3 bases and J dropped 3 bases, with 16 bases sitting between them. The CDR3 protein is CASSSGGTVFYEQYF. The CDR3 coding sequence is TGCGCCAGCAGCTCAGGGGGGACCGTTTTCTACGAGCAGTACTTC. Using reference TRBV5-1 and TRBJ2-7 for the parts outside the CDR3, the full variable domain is KAGVTQTPRYLIKTRGQQVTLSCSPISGHRSVSWYQQTPGQGLQFLFEYFSETQRNKGNFPGRFSGRQFSNSRSEMNVSTLELGDSALYLCASSSGGTVFYEQYFGPGTRLTVT.

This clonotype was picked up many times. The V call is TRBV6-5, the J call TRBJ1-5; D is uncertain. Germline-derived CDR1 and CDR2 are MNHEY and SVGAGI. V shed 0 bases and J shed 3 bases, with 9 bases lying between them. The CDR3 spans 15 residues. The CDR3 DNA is TGTGCCAGCAGTTACTCAGGGATGATCAATCAGCCCCAGCATTTT. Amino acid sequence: CASSYSGMINQPQHF.

For the CDR3, the DNA is TGCGCCAGCAGCCAAGGCCCCGGGAAGCTTAGCACAGATACGCAGTATTTT. This translates into CASSQGPGKLSTDTQYF. This rearrangement joins TRBV4-3 to TRBJ2-3, with D possibly being TRBD2 (5 bases). CDR1 and CDR2 from the germline V gene are LGHNA and YSLEER. Trimming pared 1 base from V and 0 bases from J, leaving 14 bases between. This CDR3 contains 17 residues.

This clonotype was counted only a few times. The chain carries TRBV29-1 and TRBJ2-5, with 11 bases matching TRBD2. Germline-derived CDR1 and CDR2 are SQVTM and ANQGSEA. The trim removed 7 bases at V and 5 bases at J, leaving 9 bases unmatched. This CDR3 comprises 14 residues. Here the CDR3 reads CSAVAGGPAETQYF. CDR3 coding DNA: TGCAGCGCTGTAGCGGGAGGGCCGGCGGAGACCCAGTACTTC.

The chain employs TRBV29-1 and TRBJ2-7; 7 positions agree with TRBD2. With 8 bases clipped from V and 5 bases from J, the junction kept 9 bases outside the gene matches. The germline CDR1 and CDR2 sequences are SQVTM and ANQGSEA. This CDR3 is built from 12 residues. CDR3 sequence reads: CSFTRGVDEQYF. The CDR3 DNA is TGCAGCTTTACACGGGGGGTGGACGAGCAGTACTTC.

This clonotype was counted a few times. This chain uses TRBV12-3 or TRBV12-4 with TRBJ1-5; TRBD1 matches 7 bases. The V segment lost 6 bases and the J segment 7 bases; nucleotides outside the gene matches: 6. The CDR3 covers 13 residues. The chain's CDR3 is CASSQTGRQPQHF. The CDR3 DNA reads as TGTGCCAGCAGCCAGACAGGGCGACAGCCCCAGCATTTT.

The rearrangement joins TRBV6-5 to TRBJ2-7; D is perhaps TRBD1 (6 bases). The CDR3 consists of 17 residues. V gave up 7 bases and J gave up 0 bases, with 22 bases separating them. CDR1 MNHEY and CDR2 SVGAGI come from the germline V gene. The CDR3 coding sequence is TGTGCCAGCATTGGACAGCATACACACGAGGCCTCCTACGAGCAGTACTTC. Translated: CASIGQHTHEASYEQYF.

The CDR3, as DNA: TGTGCCAGCAGCTTCACTAGCGGGAGGGCCCTGGGAGATACGCAGTATTTT. It translates to CASSFTSGRALGDTQYF. The chain uses TRBV7-9 and TRBJ2-3, with 13 bases aligning to TRBD2. Losses at the gene ends were 3 bases for V and 5 bases for J; bases not matched to a gene: 8. CDR1 and CDR2 from the germline V gene are SEHNR and FQNEAQ (reference sequence). The CDR3 has 17 amino acids.

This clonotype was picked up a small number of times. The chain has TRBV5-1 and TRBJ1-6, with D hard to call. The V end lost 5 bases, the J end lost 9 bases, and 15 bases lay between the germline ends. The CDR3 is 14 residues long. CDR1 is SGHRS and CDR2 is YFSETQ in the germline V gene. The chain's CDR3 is CASRPGLGVSPLHF. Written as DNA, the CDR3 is TGCGCCAGCAGGCCGGGTCTCGGCGTTTCACCCCTCCACTTT.

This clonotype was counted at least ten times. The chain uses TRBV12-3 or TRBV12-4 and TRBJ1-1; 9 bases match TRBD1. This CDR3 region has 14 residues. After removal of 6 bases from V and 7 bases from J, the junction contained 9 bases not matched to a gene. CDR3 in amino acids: CASRRDPGQGEAFF. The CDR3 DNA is TGTGCCAGCAGGCGTGATCCGGGACAGGGTGAAGCTTTCTTT.

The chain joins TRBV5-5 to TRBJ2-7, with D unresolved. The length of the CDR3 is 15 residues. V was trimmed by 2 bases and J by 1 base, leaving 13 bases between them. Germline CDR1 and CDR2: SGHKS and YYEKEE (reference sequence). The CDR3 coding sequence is TGTGCCAGCAGCTTTGACGGGCCCTATTCCTACGAGCAGTACTTC. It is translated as CASSFDGPYSYEQYF.

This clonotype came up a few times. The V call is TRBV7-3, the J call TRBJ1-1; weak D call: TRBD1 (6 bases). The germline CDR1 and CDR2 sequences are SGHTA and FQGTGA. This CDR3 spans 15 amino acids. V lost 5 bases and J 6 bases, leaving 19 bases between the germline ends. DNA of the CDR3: TGTGCCAGCAGCCTGGACAGTCCTGGGTTTGCTGAAGCTTTCTTT. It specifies CASSLDSPGFAEAFF. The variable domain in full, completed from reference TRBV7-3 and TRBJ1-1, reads GAGVSQTPSNKVTEKGKYVELRCDPISGHTALYWYRQSLGQGPEFLIYFQGTGAADDSGLPNDRFFAVRPEGSVSTLKIQRTERGDSAVYLCASSLDSPGFAEAFFGQGTRLTVV.

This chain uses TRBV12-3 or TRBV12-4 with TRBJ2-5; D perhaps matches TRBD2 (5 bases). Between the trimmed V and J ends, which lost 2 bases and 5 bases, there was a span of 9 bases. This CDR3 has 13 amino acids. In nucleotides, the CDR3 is TGTGCCAGCAGTTTAATGCCGGGGGAGACCCAGTACTTC. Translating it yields CASSLMPGETQYF.

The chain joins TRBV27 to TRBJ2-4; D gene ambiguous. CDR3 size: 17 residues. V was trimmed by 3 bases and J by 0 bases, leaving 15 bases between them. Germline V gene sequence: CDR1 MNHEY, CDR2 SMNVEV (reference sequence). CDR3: CASSFEAVPLAKNIQYF. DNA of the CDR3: TGTGCCAGCAGTTTCGAGGCTGTCCCTTTAGCCAAAAACATTCAGTACTTC.

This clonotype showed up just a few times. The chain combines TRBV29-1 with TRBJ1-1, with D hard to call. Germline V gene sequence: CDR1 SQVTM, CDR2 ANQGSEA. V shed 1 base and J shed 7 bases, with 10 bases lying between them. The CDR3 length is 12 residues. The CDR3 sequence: CSVEGGPNEAFF. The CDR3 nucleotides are TGCAGCGTTGAAGGGGGTCCTAATGAAGCTTTCTTT.

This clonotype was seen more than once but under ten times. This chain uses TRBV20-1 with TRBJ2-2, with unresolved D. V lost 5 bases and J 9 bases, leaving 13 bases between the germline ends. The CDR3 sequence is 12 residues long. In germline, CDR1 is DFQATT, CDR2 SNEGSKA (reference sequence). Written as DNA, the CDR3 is TGCAGTGCTCACTCTCCAGCCCGGGAGCTGTTTTTT. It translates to CSAHSPARELFF.

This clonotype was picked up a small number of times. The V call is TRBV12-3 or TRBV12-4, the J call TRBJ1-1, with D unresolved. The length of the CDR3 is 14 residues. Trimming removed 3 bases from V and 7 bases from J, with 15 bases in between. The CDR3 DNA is TGTGCCAGCAGTTTGGAGGCGGCAATAAGTGAAGCTTTCTTT. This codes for CASSLEAAISEAFF.

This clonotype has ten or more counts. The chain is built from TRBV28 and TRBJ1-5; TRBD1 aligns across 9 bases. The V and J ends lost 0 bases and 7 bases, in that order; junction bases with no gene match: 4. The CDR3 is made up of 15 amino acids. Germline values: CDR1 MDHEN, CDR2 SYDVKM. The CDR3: CASSLWGQGQQPQHF. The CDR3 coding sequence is TGTGCCAGCAGTTTATGGGGACAGGGCCAGCAGCCCCAGCATTTT.

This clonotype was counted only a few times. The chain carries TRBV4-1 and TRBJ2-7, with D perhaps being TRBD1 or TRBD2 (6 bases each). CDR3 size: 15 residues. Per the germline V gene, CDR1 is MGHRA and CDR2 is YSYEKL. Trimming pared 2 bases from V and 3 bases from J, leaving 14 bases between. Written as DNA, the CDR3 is TGCGCCAGCAGCCAACATTCCGAGGGGGGCTACGAGCAGTACTTC. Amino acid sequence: CASSQHSEGGYEQYF.

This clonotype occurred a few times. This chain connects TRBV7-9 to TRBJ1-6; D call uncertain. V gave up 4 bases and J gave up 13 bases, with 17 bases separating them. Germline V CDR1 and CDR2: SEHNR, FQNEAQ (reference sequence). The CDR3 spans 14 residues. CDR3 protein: CASSSSGTPSPLHF. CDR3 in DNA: TGTGCCAGCAGCTCGAGTGGCACACCTTCTCCCCTCCACTTT.